This entry lists 20 T cell receptor beta chains sequenced from one sample in a study of blood T cell repertoires in COVID-19. TCRdb's table, derived via immunoSEQ multiplex PCR, lists solely in-frame clones and lacks some. The table records 300,000 to 400,000 clones, over 80% of them present only once. Sequenced sample: PBMCs or T cells enriched from blood (not recorded which). The receptors stem from a man aged 25-40 years who had recovered from COVID-19.

The chain combines TRBV5-6 with TRBJ2-3; D perhaps matches TRBD2 (6 bases). Per germline, CDR1 SGHDT and CDR2 YYEEEE. Trimming cost V 6 bases and J 0 bases, with 14 bases left between them. This CDR3 is 15 amino acids long. In DNA, the CDR3 is TGTGCCAGCAAGGAGGGCCTATTTAGCACAGATACGCAGTATTTT. It yields the protein CASKEGLFSTDTQYF.

The rearrangement links TRBV5-1 to TRBJ1-4, with D tentatively TRBD1 (6 bases). This CDR3 has 14 amino acids. Germline assignment: CDR1 SGHRS and CDR2 YFSETQ. Trimming shortened V by 6 bases and J by 7 bases, and 16 bases separated the two germline ends. CDR3 amino acids: CASNKGGIGEKLFF. The CDR3 DNA is TGCGCCAGCAATAAGGGGGGGATCGGTGAAAAACTGTTTTTT.

CDR3 in DNA: TGTGCCAGCAGCCAAGACCGAGGGAAACAGGGCGAGCAGTACTTC. Translating it yields CASSQDRGKQGEQYF. This chain uses TRBV3-1 (or the pseudogene TRBV3-2) with TRBJ2-7; D is possibly TRBD1 (6 bases). The CDR3 totals 15 residues. Trimming removed 0 bases from V and 6 bases from J, with 15 bases in between. Per the germline V gene, CDR1 is LGHDT and CDR2 is YNNKEL (reference sequence).

Turning to this clone: Germline is not matched at one junction end, which may reflect a read error. V and J are TRBV4-1 and TRBJ2-3, with 7 bases aligning to TRBD2. The CDR3 runs 14 residues. In germline, CDR1 is MGHRA, CDR2 YSYEKL. The CDR3 bases are TGCGCCAGCAGCAACGCGGGGGATCCAGAGACGCAGTATTTT. Amino acids: CASSNAGDPETQYF.

J is TRBJ1-1 and V is TRBV7-9; D gene uncertain. The germline V gene has CDR1 SEHNR and CDR2 FQNEAQ (reference sequence). V was clipped by 2 bases and J by 7 bases, with 5 bases between them. The CDR3 contains 11 residues. The chain's CDR3 is CASSLKLEAFF. The CDR3 bases are TGTGCCAGCAGCTTAAAGCTTGAAGCTTTCTTT.

The rearrangement joins TRBV9 to TRBJ1-5; D gene unclear. CDR1 and CDR2 (germline): SGDLS, YYNGEE. The germline V and J ends were trimmed by 5 bases and 3 bases, with 15 bases remaining between them. The CDR3 is made up of 15 amino acids. In nucleotides, the CDR3 is TGTGCCAGCAGTCGGGAGACGGGGATCAATCAGCCCCAGCATTTT. Translation gives CASSRETGINQPQHF.

The gene calls are TRBV13 and TRBJ1-5; TRBD1 is a possible D gene (6 bases). Trimming removed 0 bases from V and 6 bases from J, with 12 bases in between. The CDR3 covers 15 residues. Germline V gives CDR1 PRHDT, CDR2 FYEKMQ (reference sequence). This CDR3 reads CASSLGGGRGQPQHF. The CDR3 DNA reads TGTGCCAGCAGCTTAGGGGGGGGGCGCGGTCAGCCCCAGCATTTT.

This rearrangement joins TRBV30 to TRBJ1-5; D may be TRBD1 (5 bases). The CDR3 totals 13 residues. Germline CDR1 GTSNPN, CDR2 SVGIG (reference sequence). The V end was cut by 2 bases, the J end by 4 bases, with 9 bases between. Here the CDR3 DNA reads TGTGCCTGGAGTAGCCAGGGTAATCAGCCCCAGCATTTT. Translating gives CAWSSQGNQPQHF.

V and J are TRBV13 and TRBJ2-4; TRBD2 matches 13 bases. CDR1 is PRHDT and CDR2 is FYEKMQ in the germline V gene (reference sequence). The CDR3 contains 18 residues. V lost 5 bases to trimming and J lost 2 bases; unmatched junction nucleotides: 9. CDR3: CASSIGTSGDVTKNIQYF. Written as DNA, the CDR3 is TGTGCCAGCAGCATCGGGACTAGCGGGGATGTAACCAAAAACATTCAGTACTTC.

The chain employs TRBV2 and TRBJ2-7; 8 positions match TRBD1. The ends lost 2 bases at V and 3 bases at J; junction bases unmatched: 3. Germline CDR1 is SNHLY and CDR2 is FYNNEI. The CDR3 runs 14 residues. CDR3 sequence: CASSEQGADYEQYF. CDR3 DNA: TGTGCCAGCAGTGAACAGGGGGCCGACTACGAGCAGTACTTC.

The chain combines TRBV29-1 with TRBJ2-7; 9 bases match TRBD2. Germline V CDR1 and CDR2: SQVTM, ANQGSEA. The CDR3 totals 16 residues. V was clipped by 1 base and J by 1 base; unmatched bases: 8. CDR3 coding DNA: TGCAGCGTTGAAGTTAGACTAGCGGTGGAGTCCTACGAGCAGTACTTC. It is translated as CSVEVRLAVESYEQYF.

The rearrangement joins TRBV9 to TRBJ2-3; tentatively, D is TRBD1 (5 bases). The CDR3 sequence is 17 residues long. V was clipped by 0 bases and J by 0 bases, with 14 bases between them. Germline V lookup: CDR1 SGDLS, CDR2 YYNGEE. The CDR3 is CASSVGPGARSTDTQYF. As DNA, the CDR3 is TGTGCCAGCAGCGTAGGACCTGGGGCGAGGAGCACAGATACGCAGTATTTT.

V gene TRBV10-1 combines with J gene TRBJ2-5, with 11 bases aligning to TRBD1. Trimming took 0 bases from V and 5 from J; bases not matched to a gene: 8. CDR1 is WNHNN and CDR2 is SYGVQD in the germline V gene (reference sequence). CDR3 length: 17 amino acids. This chain's CDR3 is CASSESGGTGGSETQYF. CDR3 sequence (DNA): TGCGCCAGCAGTGAGTCGGGCGGGACAGGGGGTTCGGAGACCCAGTACTTC.

This rearrangement joins TRBV4-1 to TRBJ2-3; 11 bases fit TRBD2. Germline V gene data show CDR1 as MGHRA and CDR2 as YSYEKL. With V trimmed by 4 bases and J by 3 bases, 12 bases remained unmatched. The CDR3 is 18 residues long. The CDR3 DNA reads as TGCGCCAGCAGCCCTCTAGCGGGGGGCCGGGGGGAGACAGATACGCAGTATTTT. Its translation is CASSPLAGGRGETDTQYF.

This rearrangement joins TRBV6-2 or TRBV6-3 to TRBJ2-1; 11 bases line up with TRBD2. After removal of 4 bases from V and 9 bases from J, the junction contained 23 bases not matched to a gene. This CDR3 contains 20 residues. CDR1 is MNHEY, CDR2 SVGEGT, per germline. The DNA of the CDR3 is TGTGCCAGCAGTTCCCGTTTAGTAGCGGGGGGGCTTGGTCCTCACAGTGAGCAGTTCTTC. Its protein is CASSSRLVAGGLGPHSEQFF.

This chain links TRBV6-5 with TRBJ2-7; maybe TRBD1 (6 bases). The ends were cut back, 6 bases at V and 3 bases at J, with 15 bases in the middle. Per the germline V gene, CDR1 is MNHEY and CDR2 is SVGAGI. This CDR3 contains 14 residues. The CDR3 DNA follows: TGTGCCAGCAGGGCAATAACAGGGATCTACGAGCAGTACTTC. It specifies CASRAITGIYEQYF.

This rearrangement joins TRBV13 to TRBJ2-3; 9 bases agree with TRBD2. Trimming took 6 bases from V and 4 from J; bases not matched to a gene: 11. CDR3 length: 16 residues. CDR1 is PRHDT and CDR2 is FYEKMQ in the germline V gene (reference sequence). CDR3 bases: TGTGCCAGCAGTCCACCAGCGGGGGGCCCCCCAGATACGCAGTATTTT. This sequence encodes CASSPPAGGPPDTQYF.

About this clone: Other DNA sequences in this sample translate to the same CDR3. V usage is TRBV15 and J usage is TRBJ1-2, with D perhaps matching TRBD1 (6 bases). The CDR3 runs to 13 residues. V was cut by 3 bases and J by 5 bases, with 10 bases left in between. Germline V gives CDR1 LNHNV, CDR2 YYDKDF (reference sequence). The CDR3 DNA reads as TGTGCCACCAGCAGGGGGGGGGCTTATGGCTACACCTTC. Translating gives CATSRGGAYGYTF.

The chain combines TRBV7-9 with TRBJ2-7, with D possibly being TRBD1 (6 bases). The V end was cut by 7 bases, the J end by 0 bases, with 13 bases between. The germline CDR1 and CDR2 sequences are SEHNR and FQNEAQ (reference sequence). This CDR3 has 14 amino acids. CDR3 bases: TGTGCCAGCACCCCGACAGGCGTCTCCTACGAGCAGTACTTC. Amino acids: CASTPTGVSYEQYF.

The chain recombines TRBV28 with TRBJ1-4; D may be TRBD1 (5 bases). The CDR3 runs to 13 residues. Germline CDR1 and CDR2: MDHEN and SYDVKM. Trimming removed 6 bases from V and 7 bases from J, with 12 bases in between. The CDR3 DNA reads TGTGCCAGCAGGGGGGGTAACGGTGAAAAACTGTTTTTT. This sequence encodes CASRGGNGEKLFF.